Shown below are 21 T cell receptor beta chains from a single sample sequenced in a study of T cell repertoires in cytomegalovirus infection. TCRdb reanalysed the reads using MiXCR and keeps one entry per CDR3 protein. The sample consists of 680,000 or so distinct CDR3 sequences, 35% of them appearing once. The sequenced sample consisted of PBMCs. The source is a human donor in good health (CMV status not recorded). Some clones in this sample may be carry-over from other donors' samples.

The rearrangement uses TRBV7-2 and TRBJ2-3, with 9 bases lining up with TRBD2. V trimming: 5 bases; J trimming: 5 bases; junction bases outside the gene matches: 14. This CDR3 comprises 17 residues. Per germline, CDR1 SGHTA and CDR2 FQGNSA. The CDR3 coding sequence is TGTGCCAGCAGCGGAGGGAGAATAGCGGGGGTTGGAGATACGCAGTATTTT. This codes for CASSGGRIAGVGDTQYF.

The chain combines TRBV6-2 or TRBV6-3 with TRBJ2-5; 8 bases are a match to TRBD2. Germline CDR1 and CDR2: MNHEY and SVGEGT. The CDR3 length is 15 residues. Trimming cost V 4 bases and J 5 bases; bases outside gene matches: 9. CDR3 loop: CASSSGLGTGETQYF. The DNA for the CDR3 is TGTGCCAGCAGTTCGGGACTAGGAACCGGGGAGACCCAGTACTTC.

The rearrangement joins TRBV7-2 to TRBJ1-5; D is perhaps TRBD1 (5 bases). This CDR3 has 15 amino acids. Germline CDR1 and CDR2: SGHTA and FQGNSA. V was clipped by 4 bases and J by 0 bases, with 10 bases between them. CDR3 nucleotide sequence: TGTGCCAGCAGCTCCCAGGGATCTAGCAATCAGCCCCAGCATTTT. Protein sequence: CASSSQGSSNQPQHF.

This clonotype was seen many times. The chain uses TRBV7-8 and TRBJ2-7, with 7 bases that match TRBD2. Trimming took 4 bases from V and 1 from J; bases not matched to a gene: 7. The CDR3 runs to 15 residues. The germline CDR1 and CDR2 sequences are SGHVS and FQNEAQ. Here the CDR3 DNA reads TGTGCCAGCAGCTATGAGGGAGGGGCATCCTACGAGCAGTACTTC. This codes for CASSYEGGASYEQYF.

This clonotype has a handful of counts. This chain links TRBV29-1 with TRBJ2-2, with D unresolved. V was clipped by 5 bases and J by 5 bases, with 12 bases between them. Germline V lookup: CDR1 SQVTM, CDR2 ANQGSEA. The CDR3 totals 13 residues. CDR3 sequence: CSVSKGGTGELFF. The CDR3 bases are TGCAGCGTTTCTAAAGGTGGTACCGGGGAGCTGTTTTTT.

This clonotype occurred many times. The chain recombines TRBV7-8 with TRBJ1-5, with 7 bases lining up with TRBD1. The germline V gene encodes CDR1 SGHVS and CDR2 FQNEAQ. The CDR3 covers 16 residues. With V trimmed by 3 bases and J by 0 bases, 5 bases remained unmatched. CDR3 bases: TGTGCCAGCAGCTTCTCGGACAGGTATAGCAATCAGCCCCAGCATTTT. Translation: CASSFSDRYSNQPQHF.

This clonotype has at least ten counts. V and J are TRBV7-8 and TRBJ1-1; D call uncertain. The CDR3 length is 14 residues. CDR1 and CDR2 from the germline V gene are SGHVS and FQNEAQ. Trimming cost V 2 bases and J 1 base, with 8 bases left between them. The CDR3: CASSLIRPNTEAFF. In DNA form, the CDR3 reads TGTGCCAGCAGCTTAATACGCCCGAACACTGAAGCTTTCTTT.

In this sample, this clonotype turned up a few times. The chain recombines TRBV7-8 with TRBJ2-4; possible D gene TRBD1, 6 bases. The CDR3 sequence is 17 residues long. The germline V gene encodes CDR1 SGHVS and CDR2 FQNEAQ. Trimming took 4 bases from V and 2 from J, leaving 18 bases between them. CDR3 nucleotides: TGTGCCAGCAGCTGGACCCGGGACACGGGTTCCAAAAACATTCAGTACTTC. It yields the protein CASSWTRDTGSKNIQYF.

In its sample, this clonotype was seen a few times. V usage is TRBV27 and J usage is TRBJ2-3, with 10 positions matching TRBD2. J lost 2 bases, V lost 3 bases, and 5 bases had no gene match. The germline CDR1 and CDR2 sequences are MNHEY and SMNVEV (reference sequence). The CDR3 contains 16 residues. The CDR3 DNA reads TGTGCCAGCAGTTTTTTAGCGGGAGGCCCCACAGATACGCAGTATTTT. Translating gives CASSFLAGGPTDTQYF.

This clonotype has more than one count but fewer than ten. The genes are TRBV20-1 and TRBJ1-4; a weak D match, TRBD1 (5 bases). Trimming removed 6 bases at V and 7 bases at J, with 12 bases between. This CDR3 region has 12 residues. The V gene's germline CDR1 is DFQATT and CDR2 SNEGSKA (reference sequence). The CDR3, as DNA: TGCAGTGCCGACCTGGGGGGTGAAAAACTGTTTTTT. Its protein product is CSADLGGEKLFF.

In its sample, this clonotype was seen many times. This sequence joins TRBV7-8 and TRBJ2-3; 7 nucleotides align to TRBD1. Unmatched junction bases numbered 10, after V lost 3 bases and J lost 4 bases. The CDR3 is made up of 16 amino acids. Germline V gives CDR1 SGHVS, CDR2 FQNEAQ. The CDR3 is CASSFSDRVIPDTQYF. The CDR3 coding sequence is TGTGCCAGCAGCTTCTCCGACAGGGTAATCCCAGATACGCAGTATTTT. The full variable domain, with the rest looked up from reference TRBV7-8 and TRBJ2-3, is GAGVSQSPRYKVAKRGQDVALRCDPISGHVSLFWYQQALGQGPEFLTYFQNEAQLDKSGLPSDRFFAERPEGSVSTLKIQRTQQEDSAVYLCASSFSDRVIPDTQYFGPGTRLTVL.

The J gene is TRBJ2-4, the V gene TRBV24-1; no definite D call. Germline V lookup: CDR1 KGHDR, CDR2 SFDVKD. The CDR3 covers 13 residues. Trimming pared 6 bases from V and 6 bases from J, leaving 11 bases between. The CDR3 DNA is TGTGCCACCAGTTCCGCAGATCTAAACATTCAGTACTTC. It yields the protein CATSSADLNIQYF.

CDR3 in amino acids: CASSAWTEEAFF. In nucleotides, the CDR3 is TGTGCCAGCAGTGCCTGGACAGAAGAAGCTTTCTTT. This sequence joins TRBV28 and TRBJ1-1; D perhaps matches TRBD1 (6 bases). CDR1 MDHEN and CDR2 SYDVKM come from the germline V gene. The CDR3 spans 12 residues. Trimming stripped 5 bases from V and 8 bases from J, with 12 bases between.

Of note for this clonotype: A much larger clone sits a single nucleotide away, making a read error possible. The missing conserved phenylalanine or tryptophan at the end of this CDR3 makes a read error likely. V and J are TRBV7-2 and TRBJ2-7, with D possibly matching TRBD1 (5 bases). Germline V gene lookup returns CDR1 SGHTA and CDR2 FQGNSA. The CDR3 has 14 residues. With 3 bases removed from V and 3 bases from J, the gap between germline ends came to 12 bases. CDR3 sequence reads: CASSFGRTNYEQYL. The CDR3, as DNA: TGTGCCAGCAGCTTCGGACGGACAAACTACGAGCAGTACTTA.

This clonotype has at least ten counts. This chain joins TRBV7-6 and TRBJ2-6, with 11 bases lining up with TRBD2. The CDR3 covers 18 residues. The junction had 8 bases not matched to a gene; V was cut back by 5 bases and J by 2 bases. Looked up from germline, CDR1 is SGHVS and CDR2 is FNYEAQ. In nucleotides, the CDR3 is TGTGCCAGCAGCCCGCCGGGACTAGCGGATACTGGGGCCAACGTCCTGACTTTC. Translating gives CASSPPGLADTGANVLTF. The complete variable domain, with remaining parts taken from reference TRBV7-6 and TRBJ2-6, reads GAGVSQSPRYKVTKRGQDVALRCDPISGHVSLYWYRQALGQGPEFLTYFNYEAQQDKSGLPNDRFSAERPEGSISTLTIQRTEQRDSAMYRCASSPPGLADTGANVLTFGAGSRLTVL.

CDR3 sequence (DNA): TGCAGGTTGGGTCTGCAGCACACAGATACGCAGTATTTT. This encodes CRLGLQHTDTQYF. This sequence joins TRBV20-1 and TRBJ2-3; D gene uncertain. Germline CDR1 is DFQATT and CDR2 is SNEGSKA (reference sequence). The CDR3 length is 13 residues.

This clonotype was counted between two and nine times. The J gene is TRBJ2-2, the V gene TRBV6-8, with D uncertain. Germline V gene lookup returns CDR1 MNHGY and CDR2 SAAAGT. V was clipped by 6 bases and J by 5 bases, with 13 bases between them. The CDR3 extends over 14 amino acids. The DNA for the CDR3 is TGTGCCAGCAGCCAACAAAGAAAAACCGGGGAGCTGTTTTTT. It yields the protein CASSQQRKTGELFF.

This clonotype was seen more than once but under ten times. The chain couples TRBV25-1 to TRBJ2-7; 10 bases are shared with TRBD2. In germline, CDR1 is MGHDK, CDR2 SYGVNS. Unmatched junction bases numbered 4, after V lost 4 bases and J lost 1 base. The CDR3 is 15 amino acids. The CDR3 DNA is TGTGCCAGCAGTGGGAGACTAGCGGGTTCCTACGAGCAGTACTTC. Its protein product is CASSGRLAGSYEQYF.

V usage is TRBV12-3 or TRBV12-4 and J usage is TRBJ2-1; the match to TRBD2 covers 7 bases. J gave up 3 bases and V 3 bases, and 8 bases lay outside the gene matches. This CDR3 comprises 16 residues. The CDR3 sequence: CASSFSREKFYNEQFF. Written as DNA, the CDR3 is TGTGCCAGCAGTTTCTCGCGGGAGAAGTTCTACAATGAGCAGTTCTTC.

V and J are TRBV11-2 and TRBJ1-5, with TRBD1 identical over 7 bases. The CDR3 is 16 amino acids. From germline, CDR1 is SGHAT and CDR2 FQNNGV. V was clipped by 0 bases and J by 5 bases; unmatched bases: 7. The CDR3 is CASSLEWGQNDQPQHF. The CDR3 DNA sequence: TGTGCCAGCAGCTTAGAGTGGGGACAGAACGATCAGCCCCAGCATTTT.

This clonotype was seen at least ten times. The rearrangement links TRBV7-8 to TRBJ1-6; no definite D call. This CDR3 is built from 14 residues. The V end was cut by 1 base, the J end by 7 bases, with 8 bases between. Germline lookup yields CDR1 SGHVS and CDR2 FQNEAQ. Here the CDR3 DNA reads TGTGCCAGCAGCTTAGAACCTTACAATTCACCCCTCCACTTT. The encoded protein is CASSLEPYNSPLHF.